Listed here is a single T cell receptor beta chain. Other DNA sequences in this sample translate to the same CDR3. This record comes from a study of control samples from healthy donors and cancer patients. This CDR3 contains 13 residues. Trimming removed 2 bases at V and 1 base at J, with 5 bases between. Data came from immunoSEQ multiplex PCR; TCRdb stores just in-frame clones and leaves some out. This table has 90,000 to 110,000 clones, 90% appearing once. The TCR comes from a human donor in good health. The donor label of this sample is uncertain. The chain recombines TRBV12-3 or TRBV12-4 with TRBJ1-1, with D possibly being TRBD1 (5 bases). The sample taken for sequencing was blood. CDR3 loop: CASSLQGNTEAFF. The CDR3 DNA reads TGTGCCAGCAGTTTACAGGGGAACACTGAAGCTTTCTTT.